The 12 T cell receptor beta chains below were found in one sample sequenced in a study of breast tumors, draining lymph nodes, adjacent tissues. TCRdb fed the multiplex PCR reads into MiXCR, producing one record per CDR3 protein. Of some 150,000 distinct CDR3 sequences in the sample, 20% to 25% were seen once. Samples came from axillary lymph nodes draining the breast cancer. The sequenced sample consisted of axillary lymph node tissue. All receptors come from a female donor with breast cancer. Some clones in this sample may be carry-over from other donors' samples.

This clonotype has ten or more counts. The chain carries TRBV5-6 and TRBJ2-7; 9 nucleotides match TRBD1. The CDR3 totals 20 residues. The junction had 26 bases not matched to a gene; V was cut back by 4 bases and J by 6 bases. Germline loops: CDR1 SGHDT, CDR2 YYEEEE. CDR3 DNA sequence: TGTGCCAGCAGCATGGGGACAGGGCGGTGGAAGGCCCGTAGTAGTGCCGAGCAGTACTTC. Its protein product is CASSMGTGRWKARSSAEQYF. Looking up the rest from reference TRBV5-6 and TRBJ2-7 gives the full variable domain: DAGVTQSPTHLIKTRGQQVTLRCSPKSGHDTVSWYQQALGQGPQFIFQYYEEEERQRGNFPDRFSGHQFPNYSSELNVNALLLGDSALYLCASSMGTGRWKARSSAEQYFGPGTRLTVT.

This clonotype was counted at least ten times. The rearrangement uses TRBV5-6 and TRBJ2-3, with 9 bases matching TRBD1. The CDR3 sequence is 16 residues long. The germline V gene encodes CDR1 SGHDT and CDR2 YYEEEE. The V and J ends lost 0 bases and 3 bases, in that order; junction bases with no gene match: 5. CDR3 sequence: CASSLGRDRDTDTQYF. In nucleotides, the CDR3 is TGTGCCAGCAGCTTGGGCCGGGACAGGGATACAGATACGCAGTATTTT. Full variable domain (remainder filled in from reference TRBV5-6 and TRBJ2-3): DAGVTQSPTHLIKTRGQQVTLRCSPKSGHDTVSWYQQALGQGPQFIFQYYEEEERQRGNFPDRFSGHQFPNYSSELNVNALLLGDSALYLCASSLGRDRDTDTQYFGPGTRLTVL.

A note on this clonotype: Lacking the conserved final phenylalanine or tryptophan, this CDR3 likely reflects a read error. This chain links TRBV5-5 with TRBJ2-7, with D perhaps matching TRBD1 (5 bases). The germline V gene has CDR1 SGHKS and CDR2 YYEKEE (reference sequence). Trimming shortened V by 0 bases and J by 2 bases, and 15 bases separated the two germline ends. The CDR3 loop spans 16 amino acids. CDR3 DNA: TGTGCCAGCAGCTTGGCCACCGGACACCCAACCTACGAGCAGTACTCC. Protein product: CASSLATGHPTYEQYS.

This clonotype has at least ten counts. The chain recombines TRBV5-8 with TRBJ2-1, with D hard to call. Germline CDR1 and CDR2: SGHTS and YDEGEE. This CDR3 has 13 residues. V was clipped by 2 bases and J by 5 bases, with 8 bases between them. This CDR3 is CASSFGLNNEQFF. CDR3 nucleotide sequence: TGTGCCAGCAGCTTTGGATTGAACAATGAGCAGTTCTTC.

This clonotype has just a few counts. The V gene is TRBV28, the J gene TRBJ2-3; D is possibly TRBD1 (7 bases). In germline, CDR1 is MDHEN, CDR2 SYDVKM. The V and J ends lost 5 bases and 2 bases respectively, with 23 bases between them. The CDR3 runs 18 residues. The CDR3 protein is CASSTYPQGEATTDTQYF. The CDR3, as DNA: TGTGCCAGCAGTACGTACCCCCAGGGGGAGGCAACCACAGATACGCAGTATTTT.

This clonotype has a count of ten or more. The chain recombines TRBV11-2 with TRBJ2-3; D gene uncertain. Germline V gene sequence: CDR1 SGHAT, CDR2 FQNNGV. The CDR3 is 14 residues long. V lost 5 bases to trimming and J lost 5 bases, with 14 bases between them. CDR3: CASSLTPRGDTQYF. The DNA of the CDR3 is TGTGCCAGCAGCCTAACGCCCCGCGGAGATACGCAGTATTTT.

This clonotype was detected only a few times. The rearrangement uses TRBV30 and TRBJ1-3; D perhaps matches TRBD1 (5 bases). CDR1 and CDR2 from the germline V gene are GTSNPN and SVGIG (reference sequence). V lost 0 bases and J 4 bases, leaving 16 bases between the germline ends. The CDR3 is 16 residues long. CDR3 region: CAWSVPGRVPGNTIYF. The DNA for the CDR3 is TGTGCCTGGAGTGTACCGGGCAGGGTTCCCGGAAACACCATATATTTT.

This clonotype has at least ten counts. The V gene is TRBV12-3 or TRBV12-4, the J gene TRBJ2-7; 7 nucleotides line up with TRBD2. The V segment lost 1 base and the J segment 4 bases; nucleotides outside the gene matches: 1. CDR3 length: 13 amino acids. The CDR3 protein is CASSLVRGYEQYF. The CDR3 DNA reads as TGTGCCAGCAGTTTAGTGCGGGGGTACGAGCAGTACTTC.

Turning to this clonotype: Possible read error: a much larger clone is one base away. The chain combines TRBV4-2 with TRBJ2-7; D gene ambiguous. Germline CDR1 LGHNA, CDR2 YNFKEQ. CDR3 length: 13 residues. The CDR3 region is CASNQGLSYEQYF. In DNA, the CDR3 is TGTGCCAGCAACCAAGGGTTGTCCTACGAGCAGTACTTC.

A remark on this clonotype: At one of its ends the junction is not consistent with the germline gene, which may arise from a read error. DNA of the CDR3: TGTGCCAGCAGCCAGGGACTAGCGGGAGGAGGACACCGGGGAGCTGTTTTT. Its protein product is CASSQGLAGGGHRGAVF. The V gene is TRBV5-6, the J gene TRBJ2-2; 15 nucleotides agree with TRBD2. Germline V gene sequence: CDR1 SGHDT, CDR2 YYEEEE. The CDR3 is made up of 17 amino acids.

This clonotype appeared many times. This chain joins TRBV9 and TRBJ2-3; TRBD2 matches 7 bases. The CDR3 sequence is 15 residues long. Germline V gene data show CDR1 as SGDLS and CDR2 as YYNGEE. V lost 0 bases to trimming and J lost 6 bases; unmatched junction nucleotides: 7. CDR3 sequence reads: CASSVVGGRGDTQYF. Here the CDR3 DNA reads TGTGCCAGCAGCGTAGTGGGCGGGAGAGGGGATACGCAGTATTTT. The whole variable domain, filled in from reference TRBV9 and TRBJ2-3, reads DSGVTQTPKHLITATGQRVTLRCSPRSGDLSVYWYQQSLDQGLQFLIQYYNGEERAKGNILERFSAQQFPDLHSELNLSSLELGDSALYFCASSVVGGRGDTQYFGPGTRLTVL.

This clonotype was seen ten or more times. The chain carries TRBV9 and TRBJ2-7, with D perhaps being TRBD1 or TRBD2 (6 bases each). V lost 4 bases and J 6 bases, leaving 20 bases between the germline ends. Germline CDR1 SGDLS, CDR2 YYNGEE. The CDR3 spans 15 residues. CDR3 loop: CASSLSGGKGGEQYF. CDR3 sequence (DNA): TGTGCCAGCAGCCTCAGCGGCGGGAAAGGGGGCGAGCAGTACTTC.